This T cell receptor beta chain was observed in a study of cytomegalovirus exposure and HLA in healthy donors. Study conclusions and caveats: The analysis excluded some indistinguishable V segments, including TRBV6-2 and TRBV6-3. The study had only CMV serostatus as immune exposure information. From TCR beta sequences, most subjects' HLA-A and HLA-B alleles were reportedly predicted accurately.

These donors, healthy bone marrow donors, were studied. Germline V gene data show CDR1 as GTSNPN and CDR2 as SVGIG (reference sequence). The CDR3 runs 11 residues. Trimming took off 2 bases at V and 7 bases at J, with 8 bases between the two ends. A note on this clone: Its target is not known.

Amplification used 60 Vbeta primers and 13 Jbeta primers. Sequencing was performed with immunoSEQ multiplex PCR; in TCRdb, only in-frame clones are kept and a portion is missing. This sample yields some 190,000 clones, of which 70% to 85% are seen a single time; more than 1.4% belongs to the top ten. This clonotype was sampled from a man between 18 and 29 years old in good health and CMV-seronegative. The sequenced material came from PBMCs. V usage is TRBV30 and J usage is TRBJ1-1; D is ambiguous. This chain's CDR3 is CAWSFTDEAFF. The DNA for the CDR3 is TGTGCCTGGAGTTTCACAGATGAAGCTTTCTTT. Looking up the rest from reference TRBV30 and TRBJ1-1 gives the full variable domain: SQTIHQWPATLVQPVGSPLSLECTVEGTSNPNLYWYRQAAGRGLQLLFYSVGIGQISSEVPQNLSASRPQDRQFILSSKKLLLSDSGFYLCAWSFTDEAFFGQGTRLTVV.